Shown below are 7 T cell receptor beta chains from a single sample sequenced in a study of human T cells and chemical hapten exposure. The sample's time point: healthy volunteer bleed at 2 weeks. Total RNA was extracted from unfractionated whole blood. TCRdb re-analysed the RACE reads in MiXCR, keeping a single row per CDR3 protein. Of around 130,000 distinct CDR3 sequences in the sample, around 8.3% were seen once. The sample consisted of whole blood. The receptors stem from a male donor in good health. Some clones in this sample may be carry-over from other donors' samples.

The chain employs TRBV12-3 or TRBV12-4 and TRBJ2-1, with unresolved D. The CDR3 totals 14 residues. Trimming left V 3 bases short and J 6 bases short, with 12 bases between. CDR3 nucleotides: TGTGCCAGCAGTTTGTCGAGAAGTGGCAATGAGCAGTTCTTC. It specifies CASSLSRSGNEQFF.

The chain recombines TRBV27 with TRBJ2-2; either TRBD1 or TRBD2 may supply D (5 bases each). V lost 6 bases, J lost 2 bases, and 16 bases lay in between. This CDR3 contains 16 residues. Germline V gene data show CDR1 as MNHEY and CDR2 as SMNVEV (reference sequence). CDR3: CASRNAGTGNTGELFF. CDR3 coding DNA: TGTGCCAGCAGAAATGCCGGGACGGGCAACACCGGGGAGCTGTTTTTT.

The V call is TRBV15, the J call TRBJ1-5; unclear D gene. Germline-derived CDR1 and CDR2 are LNHNV and YYDKDF (reference sequence). The CDR3 is made up of 15 amino acids. Trimming shortened V by 2 bases and J by 6 bases, and 14 bases separated the two germline ends. The CDR3 DNA is TGTGCCACCAGCAGAACTGGGCTGGAAGGTCAGCCCCAGCATTTT. Its protein is CATSRTGLEGQPQHF.

This clonotype has a count of ten or more. CDR3 in DNA: TGTGCCAGCAGCTTACAGGGACCGAGCACAGATACGCAGTATTTT. It is translated as CASSLQGPSTDTQYF. V usage is TRBV7-9 and J usage is TRBJ2-3, with D possibly called TRBD1 or TRBD2 (5 bases each). Germline CDR1 and CDR2: SEHNR and FQNEAQ (reference sequence). The CDR3 contains 15 residues. The V end was cut by 2 bases, the J end by 0 bases, with 9 bases between.

The rearrangement uses TRBV25-1 and TRBJ2-5; D might be TRBD1 (5 bases). Trimming cost V 6 bases and J 2 bases, with 13 bases left between them. The CDR3 covers 14 residues. Germline assignment: CDR1 MGHDK and CDR2 SYGVNS. The CDR3 DNA sequence: TGTGCCAGCAGCCGGTGGAGACAGCAAGAGACCCAGTACTTC. Translating gives CASSRWRQQETQYF.

This clonotype was observed a few times. The chain is built from TRBV5-1 and TRBJ2-5; 8 bases agree with TRBD2. The CDR3 sequence is 16 residues long. The germline V gene encodes CDR1 SGHRS and CDR2 YFSETQ. V gave up 3 bases and J gave up 1 base; unmatched junction bases: 8. The CDR3 is CASSSSGGGIQETQYF. CDR3 coding DNA: TGCGCCAGCAGCTCCTCTGGCGGGGGGATCCAAGAGACCCAGTACTTC.

This clonotype was counted a few times. The chain joins TRBV6-6 to TRBJ2-2; D not certain. The V gene's germline CDR1 is MNHNY and CDR2 SVGAGI (reference sequence). Trimming cost V 0 bases and J 6 bases, with 8 bases left between them. The CDR3 spans 14 residues. CDR3 protein: CASSYSIGPGELFF. The CDR3 DNA is TGTGCCAGCAGTTACTCGATAGGGCCCGGGGAGCTGTTTTTT.